This T cell receptor beta chain was sequenced for a study of cytomegalovirus exposure and HLA in healthy donors. Study-wide context: The same platform was used for the roughly 120 validation repertoires and the roughly 730 first-cohort repertoires, a later analysis reported.

Study results and caveats: CMV antigen specificity was confirmed in vitro for three CMV-associated chains.

Details on this clone: Its antigen is undetermined.

The table came from immunoSEQ multiplex PCR; TCRdb's copy has only in-frame clones and leaves some out. In the table there are 55,000 to 65,000 clones, around nine tenths of which are singletons. V shed 1 base and J 3 bases; nucleotides not matched to a gene: 4. Germline CDR1 MNHEY, CDR2 SMNVEV (reference sequence). The CDR3 spans 15 residues. Sequenced: PBMCs. This receptor was taken from a man aged 18-30 years in good health and CMV-seronegative. This chain connects TRBV27 to TRBJ2-7; the match to TRBD2 covers 9 bases. The CDR3 region has the DNA TGTGCCAGCAGTTTATACGCGGGAGGGAGCTACGAGCAGTACTTC. Encoded protein: CASSLYAGGSYEQYF.